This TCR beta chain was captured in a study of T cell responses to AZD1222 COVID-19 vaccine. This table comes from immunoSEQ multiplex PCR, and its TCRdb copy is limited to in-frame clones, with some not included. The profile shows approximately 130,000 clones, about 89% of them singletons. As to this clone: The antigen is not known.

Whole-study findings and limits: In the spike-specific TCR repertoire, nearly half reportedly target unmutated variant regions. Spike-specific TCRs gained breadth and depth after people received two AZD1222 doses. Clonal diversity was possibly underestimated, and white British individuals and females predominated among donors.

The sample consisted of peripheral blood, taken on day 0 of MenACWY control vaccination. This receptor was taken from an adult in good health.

CDR3 coding DNA: TGCAGCGTTGAAGACCGCGCCAGTCCCGATGAGCAGTTCTTC. Its protein is CSVEDRASPDEQFF. The genes are TRBV29-1 and TRBJ2-1; D is unclear. V was cut by 0 bases and J by 8 bases, with 14 bases left in between. CDR1 SQVTM and CDR2 ANQGSEA come from the germline V gene. The CDR3 is 14 residues long.